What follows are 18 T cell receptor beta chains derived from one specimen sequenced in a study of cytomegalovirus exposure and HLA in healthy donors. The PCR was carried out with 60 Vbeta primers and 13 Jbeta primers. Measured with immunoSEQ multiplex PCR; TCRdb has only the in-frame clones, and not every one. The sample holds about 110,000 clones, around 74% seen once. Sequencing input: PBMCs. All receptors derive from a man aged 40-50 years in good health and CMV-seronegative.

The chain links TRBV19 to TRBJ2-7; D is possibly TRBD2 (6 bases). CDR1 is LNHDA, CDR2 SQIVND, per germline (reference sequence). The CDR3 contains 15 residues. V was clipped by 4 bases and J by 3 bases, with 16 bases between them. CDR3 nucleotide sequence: TGTGCCAGTAGTACTCCACCGGGGGACGGCTACGAGCAGTACTTC. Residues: CASSTPPGDGYEQYF. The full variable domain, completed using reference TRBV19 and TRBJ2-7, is DGGITQSPKYLFRKEGQNVTLSCEQNLNHDAMYWYRQDPGQGLRLIYYSQIVNDFQKGDIAEGYSVSREKKESFPLTVTSAQKNPTAFYLCASSTPPGDGYEQYFGPGTRLTVT.

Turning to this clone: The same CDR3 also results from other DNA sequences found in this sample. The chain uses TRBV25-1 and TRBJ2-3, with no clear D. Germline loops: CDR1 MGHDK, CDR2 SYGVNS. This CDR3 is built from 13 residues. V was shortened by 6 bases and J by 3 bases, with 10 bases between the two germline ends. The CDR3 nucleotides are TGTGCCAGCAGCCGGGTTGGGACAGATACGCAGTATTTT. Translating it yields CASSRVGTDTQYF.

The CDR3 spells CASSITDRVNQPQHF. The CDR3 coding sequence is TGTGCCAGTAGTATTACTGACAGGGTCAATCAGCCCCAGCATTTT. V and J are TRBV19 and TRBJ1-5, with 7 bases lining up with TRBD1. J gave up 3 bases and V 3 bases, and 5 bases lay outside the gene matches. The germline V gene has CDR1 LNHDA and CDR2 SQIVND (reference sequence). CDR3 length: 15 amino acids.

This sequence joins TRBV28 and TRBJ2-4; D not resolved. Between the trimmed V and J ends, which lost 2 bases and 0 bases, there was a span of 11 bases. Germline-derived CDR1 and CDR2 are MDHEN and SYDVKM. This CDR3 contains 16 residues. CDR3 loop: CASSLEWATAKNIQYF. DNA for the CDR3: TGTGCCAGCAGTTTAGAGTGGGCTACAGCCAAAAACATTCAGTACTTC.

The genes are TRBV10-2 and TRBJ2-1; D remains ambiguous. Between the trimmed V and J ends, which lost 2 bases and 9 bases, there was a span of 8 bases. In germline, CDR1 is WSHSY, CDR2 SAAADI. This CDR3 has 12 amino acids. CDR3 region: CASSERGFEQFF. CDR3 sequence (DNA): TGCGCCAGCAGTGAGCGTGGCTTTGAGCAGTTCTTC.

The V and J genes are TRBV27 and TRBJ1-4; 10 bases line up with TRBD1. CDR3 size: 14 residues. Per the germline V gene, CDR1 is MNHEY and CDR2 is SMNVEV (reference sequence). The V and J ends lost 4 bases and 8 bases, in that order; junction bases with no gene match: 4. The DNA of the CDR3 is TGTGCCAGCAGTTCGACAGGGGGCCAGGAAAAACTGTTTTTT. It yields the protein CASSSTGGQEKLFF. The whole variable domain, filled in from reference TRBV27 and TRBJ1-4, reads EAQVTQNPRYLITVTGKKLTVTCSQNMNHEYMSWYRQDPGLGLRQIYYSMNVEVTDKGDVPEGYKVSRKEKRNFPLILESPSPNQTSLYFCASSSTGGQEKLFFGSGTQLSVL.

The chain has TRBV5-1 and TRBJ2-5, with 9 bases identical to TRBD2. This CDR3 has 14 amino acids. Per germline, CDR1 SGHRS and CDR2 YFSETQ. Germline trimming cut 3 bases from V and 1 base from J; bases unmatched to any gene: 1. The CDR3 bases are TGCGCCAGCAGCTCTAGCGGGGCCCAAGAGACCCAGTACTTC. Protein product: CASSSSGAQETQYF.

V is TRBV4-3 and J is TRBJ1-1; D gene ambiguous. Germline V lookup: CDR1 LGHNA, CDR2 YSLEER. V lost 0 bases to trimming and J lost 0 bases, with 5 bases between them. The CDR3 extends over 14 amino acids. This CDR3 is CASSQEAMNTEAFF. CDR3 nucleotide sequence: TGCGCCAGCAGCCAAGAAGCTATGAACACTGAAGCTTTCTTT.

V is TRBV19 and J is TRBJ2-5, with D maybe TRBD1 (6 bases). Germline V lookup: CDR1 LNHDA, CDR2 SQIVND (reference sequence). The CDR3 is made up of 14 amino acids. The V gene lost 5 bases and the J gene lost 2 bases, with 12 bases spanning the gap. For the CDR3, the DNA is TGTGCCAGTAGTGCACAGGGTCAGCAAGAGACCCAGTACTTC. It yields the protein CASSAQGQQETQYF.

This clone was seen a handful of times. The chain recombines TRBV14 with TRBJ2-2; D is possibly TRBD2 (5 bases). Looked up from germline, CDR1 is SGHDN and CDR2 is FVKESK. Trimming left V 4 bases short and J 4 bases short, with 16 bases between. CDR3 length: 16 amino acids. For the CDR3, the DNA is TGTGCCAGCAGCCCCCGGGTCGGGATAGGCACCGGGGAGCTGTTTTTT. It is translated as CASSPRVGIGTGELFF.

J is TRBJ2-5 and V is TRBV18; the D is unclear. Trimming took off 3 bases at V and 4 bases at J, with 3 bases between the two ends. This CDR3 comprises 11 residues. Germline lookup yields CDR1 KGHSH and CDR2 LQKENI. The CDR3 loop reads CASSPRETQYF. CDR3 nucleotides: TGTGCCAGCTCACCGAGAGAGACCCAGTACTTC.

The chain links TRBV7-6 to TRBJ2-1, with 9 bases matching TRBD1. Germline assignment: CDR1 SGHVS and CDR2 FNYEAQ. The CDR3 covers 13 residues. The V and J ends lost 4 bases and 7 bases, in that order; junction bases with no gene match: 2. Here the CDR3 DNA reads TGTGCCAGCAGCTCGACAGGGGGGAATGAGCAGTTCTTC. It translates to CASSSTGGNEQFF.

For the CDR3, the DNA is TGTGCCAGCGGAACAGGCCGCTCCTACGAGCAGTACTTC. Translation gives CASGTGRSYEQYF. The chain combines TRBV9 with TRBJ2-7; D is possibly TRBD1 (5 bases). The ends were cut back, 7 bases at V and 0 bases at J, with 11 bases in the middle. CDR1 is SGDLS and CDR2 is YYNGEE in the germline V gene. CDR3 size: 13 residues.

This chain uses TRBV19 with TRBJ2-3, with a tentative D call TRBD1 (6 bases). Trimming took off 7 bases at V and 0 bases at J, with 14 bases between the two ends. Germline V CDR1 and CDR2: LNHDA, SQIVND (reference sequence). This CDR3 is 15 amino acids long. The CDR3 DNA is TGTGCCAGTACCAGGGGAGACACGAGCACAGATACGCAGTATTTT. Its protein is CASTRGDTSTDTQYF. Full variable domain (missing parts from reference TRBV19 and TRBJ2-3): DGGITQSPKYLFRKEGQNVTLSCEQNLNHDAMYWYRQDPGQGLRLIYYSQIVNDFQKGDIAEGYSVSREKKESFPLTVTSAQKNPTAFYLCASTRGDTSTDTQYFGPGTRLTVL.

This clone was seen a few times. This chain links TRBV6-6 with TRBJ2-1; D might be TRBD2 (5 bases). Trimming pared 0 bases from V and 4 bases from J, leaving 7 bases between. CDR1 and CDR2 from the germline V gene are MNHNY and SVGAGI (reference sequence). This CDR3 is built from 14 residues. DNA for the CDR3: TGTGCCAGCAGTTACTCGAGGGTATACAATGAGCAGTTCTTC. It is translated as CASSYSRVYNEQFF.

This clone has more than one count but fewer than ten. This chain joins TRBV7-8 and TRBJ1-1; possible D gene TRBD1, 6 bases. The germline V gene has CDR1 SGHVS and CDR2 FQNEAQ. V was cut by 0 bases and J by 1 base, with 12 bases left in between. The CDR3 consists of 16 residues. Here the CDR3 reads CASSLALDRSNTEAFF. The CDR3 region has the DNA TGTGCCAGCAGCTTAGCACTCGACAGGTCGAACACTGAAGCTTTCTTT.

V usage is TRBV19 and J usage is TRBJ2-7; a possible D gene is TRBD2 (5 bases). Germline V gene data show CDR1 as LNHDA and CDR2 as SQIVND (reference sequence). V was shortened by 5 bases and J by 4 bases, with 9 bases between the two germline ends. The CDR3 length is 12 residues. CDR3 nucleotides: TGTGCCAGTAGTTCGGGGATTTACGAGCAGTACTTC. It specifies CASSSGIYEQYF.

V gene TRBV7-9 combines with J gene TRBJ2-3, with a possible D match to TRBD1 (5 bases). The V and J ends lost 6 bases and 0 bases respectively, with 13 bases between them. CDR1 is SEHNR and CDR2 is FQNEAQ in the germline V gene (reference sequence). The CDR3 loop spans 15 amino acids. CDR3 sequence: CASRFVGLSTDTQYF. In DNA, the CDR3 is TGTGCCAGCAGGTTTGTGGGGCTTAGCACAGATACGCAGTATTTT. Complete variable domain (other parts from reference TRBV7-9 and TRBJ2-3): DTGVSQNPRHKITKRGQNVTFRCDPISEHNRLYWYRQTLGQGPEFLTYFQNEAQLEKSRLLSDRFSAERPKGSFSTLEIQRTEQGDSAMYLCASRFVGLSTDTQYFGPGTRLTVL.